These T cell receptor beta chains were read from a single sample in a study of OX40 agonist ivuxolimab in advanced cancers. Only in-frame clones appear in the TCRdb table, and some are missing; sequencing was by immunoSEQ multiplex PCR. This sample carries around 80,000 clones, around 85% of them seen once, and the ten largest clones take 2% to 3%. The specimen comprised CD4+ or CD8+ T cells sorted from blood, sampled in a trial of the OX40 agonist ivuxolimab. These receptors came from an adult with an advanced solid tumor such as melanoma, head and neck, liver or kidney cancer. The CDR3 runs from the conserved cysteine through the conserved F or W. The D gene is left open where the match is weak. Rows may omit the clone size; those that give it use once, few, many or a size class.

>TRBJ1-4|15|NA|TRBV9|TRBD1
CASSVGQGINEKLFF
TGTGCCAGCAGCGTAGGACAGGGGATTAATGAAAAACTGTTTTTT
>TRBJ1-5|13|NA|TRBV6-1|NA
CASSEERSQPQHF
TGTGCCAGCAGTGAAGAGCGATCTCAGCCCCAGCATTTT
>TRBJ1-1|13|NA|TRBV11-1|NA
CASSLELNTEAFF
TGTGCCAGCAGCTTGGAGTTGAACACTGAAGCTTTCTTT
>TRBJ2-3|15|NA|TRBV27|TRBD2
CASSLGPTSSDTQYF
TGTGCCAGCAGTTTAGGCCCGACTAGCTCAGATACGCAGTATTTT
>TRBJ1-4|17|NA|TRBV5-1|TRBD1
CASSLGARTGGFEKLFF
TGCGCCAGCAGCTTGGGGGCCCGGACAGGGGGCTTTGAAAAACTGTTTTTT
>TRBJ1-6|14|NA|TRBV10-3|TRBD1
CATLGTVPNSPLHF
TGTGCCACCCTCGGGACAGTTCCTAATTCACCCCTCCACTTT
>TRBJ1-1|13|NA|TRBV2|NA
CASNEDRNTEAFF
TGTGCCAGCAACGAGGACAGGAACACTGAAGCTTTCTTT
>TRBJ2-5|16|NA|TRBV7-2|TRBD2
CASRPGTSGVQETQYF
TGTGCCAGCAGACCGGGGACTAGCGGGGTTCAGGAGACCCAGTACTTC
>TRBJ2-5|14|NA|TRBV19|NA
CASSSQTGTETQYF
TGTGCCAGTAGTAGTCAAACCGGGACAGAGACCCAGTACTTC
>TRBJ2-7|15|NA|TRBV18|NA
CASSPKDGSSYEQYF
TGTGCCAGCTCACCTAAGGACGGGAGCTCCTACGAGCAGTACTTC
>TRBJ1-1|16|NA|TRBV9|NA
CASSVGEGVRNTEAFF
TGTGCCAGCAGCGTAGGCGAAGGGGTCCGCAACACTGAAGCTTTCTTT
>TRBJ2-5|13|NA|TRBV11-2|TRBD1
CASSPGQGETQYF
TGTGCCAGCAGCCCGGGACAGGGGGAGACCCAGTACTTC
>TRBJ1-1|16|NA|TRBV18|TRBD1
CASSPDRQGAGTEAFF
TGTGCCAGCTCACCCGACCGACAGGGGGCGGGCACTGAAGCTTTCTTT
>TRBJ2-4|15|NA|TRBV19|NA
CASSMSLVAKNIQYF
TGTGCCAGTAGTATGAGCTTGGTAGCCAAAAACATTCAGTACTTC
>TRBJ1-3|15|NA|TRBV5-5|TRBD1
CASSREGAPGNTIYF
TGTGCCAGCAGCCGAGAGGGGGCGCCTGGAAACACCATATATTTT
>TRBJ2-3|13|NA|TRBV6-1|TRBD1
CAIEDRVGDTQYF
TGTGCCATCGAGGACAGGGTAGGAGATACGCAGTATTTT
>TRBJ2-7|16|NA|TRBV27|TRBD2
CASSRQTSGGLYEQYF
TGTGCCAGCAGTCGACAGACTAGCGGGGGGCTCTACGAGCAGTACTTC
>TRBJ2-3|14|NA|TRBV5-6|TRBD2
CASSGLADTDTQYF
TGTGCCAGCAGCGGGCTAGCGGACACAGATACGCAGTATTTT
>TRBJ2-5|15|NA|TRBV2|NA
CASSQYKGPEETQYF
TGTGCCAGCAGTCAATACAAGGGGCCTGAAGAGACCCAGTACTTC
>TRBJ2-1|13|once|TRBV28|TRBD2
CASSFRLAGEQFF
TGTGCCAGCAGTTTCCGGCTAGCGGGAGAGCAGTTCTTC
>TRBJ2-2|16|NA|TRBV7-9|TRBD2
CASSLRAGGNTGELFF
TGTGCCAGCAGCCTCCGAGCGGGGGGTAACACCGGGGAGCTGTTTTTT
>TRBJ1-2|14|NA|TRBV30|NA
CAWSQGLKGYGYTF
TGTGCCTGGAGTCAAGGGTTGAAAGGGTATGGCTACACCTTC
>TRBJ2-3|14|NA|TRBV9|NA
CASSVGTPGDTQYF
TGTGCCAGCAGCGTAGGTACTCCCGGGGATACGCAGTATTTT
>TRBJ1-2|13|NA|TRBV5-1|TRBD1
CASSIDRALGYTF
TGCGCCAGCAGCATTGACAGGGCCCTTGGCTACACCTTC
>TRBJ1-5|15|NA|TRBV19|NA
CASSTTGTQEAPQHF
TGTGCCAGTAGTACGACCGGGACCCAGGAAGCGCCCCAGCATTTT
>TRBJ1-2|13|NA|TRBV5-4|NA
CASSWRQNYGYTF
TGTGCCAGCAGCTGGCGACAGAACTATGGCTACACCTTC
>TRBJ2-3|17|NA|TRBV5-1|TRBD2
CASSLGLAGGAVDTQYF
TGCGCCAGCAGCCTCGGACTAGCGGGGGGAGCGGTAGATACGCAGTATTTT
>TRBJ2-1|16|NA|TRBV5-1|NA
CASSLGGLSSYNEQFF
TGCGCCAGCAGCTTGGGCGGACTAAGCTCCTACAATGAGCAGTTCTTC
>TRBJ1-5|16|few|TRBV4-1|NA
CASSQAEGRADQPQHF
TGCGCCAGCAGCCAAGCAGAGGGGAGGGCGGATCAGCCCCAGCATTTT
>TRBJ2-1|15|NA|TRBV5-6|TRBD1
CASSPGQGLYNEQFF
TGTGCCAGCAGCCCGGGACAGGGGCTCTACAATGAGCAGTTCTTC
>TRBJ2-3|16|NA|TRBV6-5|NA
CASSYTQGTGTDTQYF
TGTGCCAGCAGTTACACACAGGGGACTGGCACAGATACGCAGTATTTT
>TRBJ2-2|15|once|TRBV5-1|TRBD2
CASELSGGNTGELFF
TGCGCCAGCGAACTCAGCGGGGGTAACACCGGGGAGCTGTTTTTT
>TRBJ1-5|14|NA|TRBV5-1|NA
CASSRGDSNQPQHF
TGCGCCAGCAGCCGAGGGGATAGCAATCAGCCCCAGCATTTT
>TRBJ1-6|14|NA|TRBV13|NA
CASSSGQSTSPLHF
TGTGCCAGCAGCTCCGGACAGTCCACTTCACCCCTCCACTTT
>TRBJ2-5|11|many|TRBV19|NA
CASSIAGSQYF
TGTGCCAGTAGTATAGCCGGATCCCAGTACTTC
>TRBJ2-3|15|NA|TRBV7-9|TRBD1
CASSPRDRGKDTQYF
TGTGCCAGCAGCCCCCGGGACAGGGGGAAAGATACGCAGTATTTT
>TRBJ1-4|13|few|TRBV7-7|TRBD1
CASSSDRDEKLFF
TGTGCCAGCAGCTCCGACAGGGATGAAAAACTGTTTTTT
>TRBJ1-1|13|NA|TRBV29-1|NA
CSAQQIMNTEAFF
TGCAGCGCACAACAGATCATGAACACTGAAGCTTTCTTT
>TRBJ2-7|13|NA|TRBV30|TRBD1
CAWSGTGGGEQYF
TGTGCCTGGAGTGGGACAGGGGGAGGCGAGCAGTACTTC
>TRBJ1-2|11|NA|TRBV6-1|NA
CASSIQVGYTF
TGTGCCAGCAGTATCCAAGTGGGCTACACCTTC
>TRBJ1-1|15|NA|TRBV9|NA
CASSLSPGRNTEAFF
TGTGCCAGCAGCCTCTCCCCCGGCAGGAACACTGAAGCTTTCTTT
>TRBJ1-2|16|NA|TRBV9|NA
CASSVGNRISNYGYTF
TGTGCCAGCAGCGTTGGGAACAGAATCTCTAACTATGGCTACACCTTC
>TRBJ1-6|12|NA|TRBV27|NA
CASTSYNSPLHF
TGTGCCAGCACCTCCTATAATTCACCCCTCCACTTT
>TRBJ1-3|14|once|TRBV5-1|NA
CASSISGSGNTIYF
TGCGCCAGCAGTATCTCAGGTTCTGGAAACACCATATATTTT
>TRBJ1-5|16|NA|TRBV5-8|NA
CASSLVLGALNQPQHF
TGTGCCAGCAGCTTGGTGTTGGGGGCCCTAAATCAGCCCCAGCATTTT
>TRBJ1-2|17|NA|TRBV5-6|TRBD1
CASSLIVGGRGHYGYTF
TGTGCCAGCAGCCTGATCGTAGGCGGCAGGGGGCACTATGGCTACACCTTC
>TRBJ2-2|16|NA|TRBV9|TRBD2
CASSVVGGWHTGELFF
TGTGCCAGCAGCGTAGTGGGGGGGTGGCACACCGGGGAGCTGTTTTTT
>TRBJ1-5|15|NA|TRBV5-1|NA
CASSLAGGLREPQHF
TGCGCCAGCAGCTTGGCCGGAGGGCTTCGGGAGCCCCAGCATTTT
>TRBJ2-7|12|NA|TRBV30|NA
CAWSRQVAEQYF
TGTGCCTGGAGCAGACAGGTCGCCGAGCAGTACTTC
>TRBJ1-4|15|NA|TRBV25-1|NA
CASSEYKELDEKLFF
TGTGCCAGCAGTGAATATAAGGAGTTGGACGAAAAACTGTTTTTT
>TRBJ2-7|14|NA|TRBV19|NA
CASSPRARGYEQYF
TGTGCCAGTAGCCCCCGGGCCAGGGGCTACGAGCAGTACTTC